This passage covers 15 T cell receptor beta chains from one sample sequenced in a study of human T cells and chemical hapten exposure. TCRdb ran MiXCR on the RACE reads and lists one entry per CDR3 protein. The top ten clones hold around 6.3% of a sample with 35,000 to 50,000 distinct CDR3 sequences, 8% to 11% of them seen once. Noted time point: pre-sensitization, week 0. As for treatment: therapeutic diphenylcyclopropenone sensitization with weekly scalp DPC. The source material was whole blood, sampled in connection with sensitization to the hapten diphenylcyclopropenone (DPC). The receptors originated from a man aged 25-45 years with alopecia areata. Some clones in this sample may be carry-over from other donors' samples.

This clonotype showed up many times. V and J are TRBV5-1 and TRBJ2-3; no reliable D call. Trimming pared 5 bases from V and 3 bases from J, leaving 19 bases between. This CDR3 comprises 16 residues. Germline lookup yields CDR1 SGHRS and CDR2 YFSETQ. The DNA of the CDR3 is TGCGCCAGCAGAGGGCGCGACAAAAAGTTAACAGATACGCAGTATTTT. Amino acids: CASRGRDKKLTDTQYF.

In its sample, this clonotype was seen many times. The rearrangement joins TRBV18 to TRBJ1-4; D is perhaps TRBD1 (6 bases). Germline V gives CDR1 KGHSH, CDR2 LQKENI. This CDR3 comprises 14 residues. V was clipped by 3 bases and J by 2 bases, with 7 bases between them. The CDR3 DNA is TGTGCCAGCTCACCTCAGGGGACTAATGAAAAACTGTTTTTT. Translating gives CASSPQGTNEKLFF.

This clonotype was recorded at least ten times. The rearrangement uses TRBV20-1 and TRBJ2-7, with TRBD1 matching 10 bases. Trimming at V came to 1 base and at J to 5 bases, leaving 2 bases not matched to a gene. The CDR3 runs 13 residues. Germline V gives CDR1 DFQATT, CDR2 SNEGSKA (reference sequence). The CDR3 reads CSARGTGGDEQYF. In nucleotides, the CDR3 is TGCAGTGCTAGAGGGACAGGGGGAGACGAGCAGTACTTC.

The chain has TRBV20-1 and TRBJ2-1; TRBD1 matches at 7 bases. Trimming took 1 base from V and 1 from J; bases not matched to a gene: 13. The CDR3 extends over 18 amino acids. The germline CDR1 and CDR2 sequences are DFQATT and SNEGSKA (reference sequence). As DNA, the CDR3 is TGCAGTGCTAGAGCGACAGGGCTAAGTCTCTATTCCTACAATGAGCAGTTCTTC. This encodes CSARATGLSLYSYNEQFF.

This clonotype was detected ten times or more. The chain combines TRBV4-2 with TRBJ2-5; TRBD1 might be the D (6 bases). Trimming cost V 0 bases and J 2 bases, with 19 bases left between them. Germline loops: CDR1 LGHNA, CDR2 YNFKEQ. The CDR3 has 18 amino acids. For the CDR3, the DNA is TGTGCCAGCAGCCAAGAGGGCAGGGGCGCCCTTTCACAAGAGACCCAGTACTTC. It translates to CASSQEGRGALSQETQYF.

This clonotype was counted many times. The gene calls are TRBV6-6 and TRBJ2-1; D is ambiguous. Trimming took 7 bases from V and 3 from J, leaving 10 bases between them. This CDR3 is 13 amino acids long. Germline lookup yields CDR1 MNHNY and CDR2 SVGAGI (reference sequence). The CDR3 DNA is TGTGCCAGCACCCGAGACAACTACAATGAGCAGTTCTTC. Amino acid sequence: CASTRDNYNEQFF.

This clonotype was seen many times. CDR3 in amino acids: CASSLVTAGGPYNEQFF. Written as DNA, the CDR3 is TGTGCCAGCAGCTTAGTAACGGCGGGAGGGCCGTACAATGAGCAGTTCTTC. The chain carries TRBV7-6 and TRBJ2-1, with TRBD2 identical over 9 bases. The CDR3 loop spans 17 amino acids. Trimming at V came to 1 base and at J to 4 bases, leaving 8 bases not matched to a gene. Per germline, CDR1 SGHVS and CDR2 FNYEAQ.

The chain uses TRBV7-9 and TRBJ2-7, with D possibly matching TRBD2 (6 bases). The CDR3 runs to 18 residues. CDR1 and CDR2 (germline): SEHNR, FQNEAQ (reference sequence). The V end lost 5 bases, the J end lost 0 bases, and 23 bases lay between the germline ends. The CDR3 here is CASSNCRPRDSFSYEQYV. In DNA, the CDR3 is TGTGCCAGCAGCAATTGCCGACCCCGGGACTCTTTCTCCTACGAGCAGTACGTC.

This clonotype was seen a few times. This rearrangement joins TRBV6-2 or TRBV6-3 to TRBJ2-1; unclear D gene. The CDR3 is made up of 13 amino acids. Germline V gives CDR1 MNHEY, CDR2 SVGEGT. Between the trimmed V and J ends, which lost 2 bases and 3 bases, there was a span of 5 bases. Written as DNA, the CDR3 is TGTGCCAGCAGTTACCCGTTCTACAATGAGCAGTTCTTC. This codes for CASSYPFYNEQFF.

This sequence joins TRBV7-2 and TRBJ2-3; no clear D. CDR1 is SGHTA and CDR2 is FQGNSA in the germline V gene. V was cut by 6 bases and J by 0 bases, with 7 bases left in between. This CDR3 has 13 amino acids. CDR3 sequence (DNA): TGTGCCAGCAGACGAGCTAGCACAGATACGCAGTATTTT. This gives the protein CASRRASTDTQYF. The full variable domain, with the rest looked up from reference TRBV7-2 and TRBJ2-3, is GAGVSQSPSNKVTEKGKDVELRCDPISGHTALYWYRQSLGQGLEFLIYFQGNSAPDKSGLPSDRFSAERTGGSVSTLTIQRTQQEDSAVYLCASRRASTDTQYFGPGTRLTVL.

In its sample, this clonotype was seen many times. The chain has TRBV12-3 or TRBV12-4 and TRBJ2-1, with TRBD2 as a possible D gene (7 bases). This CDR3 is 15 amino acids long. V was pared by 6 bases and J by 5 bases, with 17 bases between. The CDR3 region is CASSPPGGRDNEQFF. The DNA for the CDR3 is TGTGCCAGCAGCCCACCGGGGGGCCGCGACAATGAGCAGTTCTTC.

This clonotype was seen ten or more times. The CDR3, as DNA: TGTGCCAGTAGTCCCCGGACAGGGGGCGGAGAAAAACTGTTTTTT. Translation gives CASSPRTGGGEKLFF. V usage is TRBV19 and J usage is TRBJ1-4; TRBD1 aligns across 11 bases. The V gene's germline CDR1 is LNHDA and CDR2 SQIVND (reference sequence). Unmatched junction bases numbered 7, after V lost 5 bases and J lost 8 bases. The CDR3 consists of 15 residues.

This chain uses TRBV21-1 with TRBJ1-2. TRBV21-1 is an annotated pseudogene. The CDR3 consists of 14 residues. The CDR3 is CASSKFRKTHGYTF. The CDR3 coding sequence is TGTGCCAGCAGCAAATTCCGGAAAACCCATGGCTACACCTTC.

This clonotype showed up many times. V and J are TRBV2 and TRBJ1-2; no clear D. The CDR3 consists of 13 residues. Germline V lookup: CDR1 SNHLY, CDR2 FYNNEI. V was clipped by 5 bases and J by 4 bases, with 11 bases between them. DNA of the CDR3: TGTGCCAGCAGTAGACAAGCATTCTATGGCTACACCTTC. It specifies CASSRQAFYGYTF. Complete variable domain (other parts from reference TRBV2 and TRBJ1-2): EPEVTQTPSHQVTQMGQEVILRCVPISNHLYFYWYRQILGQKVEFLVSFYNNEISEKSEIFDDQFSVERPDGSNFTLKIRSTKLEDSAMYFCASSRQAFYGYTFGSGTRLTVV.

The CDR3 sequence: CASSLGPGGANTGELFF. The DNA for the CDR3 is TGTGCCAGCAGCTTAGGCCCAGGGGGCGCGAACACCGGGGAGCTGTTTTTT. The chain joins TRBV11-2 to TRBJ2-2, with 8 bases aligning to TRBD1. Germline V gives CDR1 SGHAT, CDR2 FQNNGV. V lost 1 base, J lost 0 bases, and 4 bases stayed unmatched. This CDR3 is built from 17 residues. Looking up the rest from reference TRBV11-2 and TRBJ2-2 gives the full variable domain: EAGVAQSPRYKIIEKRQSVAFWCNPISGHATLYWYQQILGQGPKLLIQFQNNGVVDDSQLPKDRFSAERLKGVDSTLKIQPAKLEDSAVYLCASSLGPGGANTGELFFGEGSRLTVL.